This TCR beta chain emerged from a study of blood T cell repertoires in COVID-19. Study background: T cells, B-cell-depleted T cells, or PBMCs supplied cDNA or gDNA.

The assay was immunoSEQ multiplex PCR, and TCRdb's table has in-frame clones only and misses some. Altogether about 220,000 clones are present, 70% to 90% being singletons, with the ten largest covering over 12%. This clone was recorded once. The V end was cut by 2 bases, the J end by 4 bases, with 13 bases between. The CDR3 totals 15 residues. Germline V gives CDR1 PRHDT, CDR2 FYEKMQ (reference sequence). Individuals drawn from approximately 22 US areas were roughly 18 to 89 years old. Sequencing was done on a sample of PBMCs or T cells enriched from blood (not recorded which). V gene TRBV13 combines with J gene TRBJ2-3, with D possibly being TRBD1 (6 bases). This TCR derives from a woman in her forties or fifties with acute COVID-19. Here the CDR3 reads CASSLRQEVADTQYF. CDR3 nucleotides: TGTGCCAGCAGCTTAAGACAGGAGGTAGCAGATACGCAGTATTTT. Variable domain in full (rest from reference TRBV13 and TRBJ2-3): AAGVIQSPRHLIKEKRETATLKCYPIPRHDTVYWYQQGPGQDPQFLISFYEKMQSDKGSIPDRFSAQQFSDYHSELNMSSLELGDSALYFCASSLRQEVADTQYFGPGTRLTVL.